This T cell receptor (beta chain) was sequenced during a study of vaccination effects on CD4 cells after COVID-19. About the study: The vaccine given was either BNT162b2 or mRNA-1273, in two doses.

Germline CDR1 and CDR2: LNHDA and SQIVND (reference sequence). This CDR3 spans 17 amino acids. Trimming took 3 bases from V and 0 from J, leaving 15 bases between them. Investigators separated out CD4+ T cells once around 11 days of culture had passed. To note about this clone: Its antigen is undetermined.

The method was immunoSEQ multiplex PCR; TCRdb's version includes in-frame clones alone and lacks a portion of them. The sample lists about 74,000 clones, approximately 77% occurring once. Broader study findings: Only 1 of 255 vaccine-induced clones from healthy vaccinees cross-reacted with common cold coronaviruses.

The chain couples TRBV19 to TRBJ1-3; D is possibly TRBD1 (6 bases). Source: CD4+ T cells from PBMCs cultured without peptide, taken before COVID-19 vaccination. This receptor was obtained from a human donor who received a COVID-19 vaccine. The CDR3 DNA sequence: TGTGCCAGTAGTATTGAGCGGGACACCCGCTCTGGAAACACCATATATTTT. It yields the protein CASSIERDTRSGNTIYF.